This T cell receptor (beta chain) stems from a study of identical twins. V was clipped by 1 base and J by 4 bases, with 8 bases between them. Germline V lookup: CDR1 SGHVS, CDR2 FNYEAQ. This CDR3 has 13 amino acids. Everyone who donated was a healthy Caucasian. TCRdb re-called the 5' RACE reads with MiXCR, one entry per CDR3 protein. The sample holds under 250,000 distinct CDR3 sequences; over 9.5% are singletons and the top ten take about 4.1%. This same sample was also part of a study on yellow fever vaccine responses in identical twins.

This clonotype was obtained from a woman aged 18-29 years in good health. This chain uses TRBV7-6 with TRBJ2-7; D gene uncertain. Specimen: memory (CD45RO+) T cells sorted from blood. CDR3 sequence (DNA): TGTGCCAGCAGCTTAGTAGCTTATTACGAGCAGTACTTC. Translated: CASSLVAYYEQYF.